The rows below give T cell receptor beta chains drawn from one sample of a study of blood T cell repertoires in COVID-19. Produced via immunoSEQ multiplex PCR; TCRdb's table is partial and in-frame only. The sample contains about 52,000 clones, about four fifths of which appear only once. Sequencing was performed on peripheral blood. The receptors shown here come from a man aged 65 to 79 with active COVID-19. Both conserved end residues are part of each CDR3. Fields, in order: D gene, V gene, clone size, J gene, CDR3 DNA, CDR3 protein. A D gene is named only where the DNA matches it firmly. The listing skips clone size in some rows; elsewhere it reads once, few, many or a size class.

TRBD1,TRBV20-1,once,TRBJ2-1,TGCAGTGCGGACAGGGGCAATGAGCAGTTCTTC,CSADRGNEQFF
.,TRBV5-4,.,TRBJ2-6,TGTGCCAGCAGCTTCAAGTCAGGCTCTGGGGCCAACGTCCTGACTTTC,CASSFKSGSGANVLTF
TRBD1,TRBV28,.,TRBJ2-7,TGTGCCAGCAGTTCGGGACAGGCCCCCTACGAGCAGTACTTC,CASSSGQAPYEQYF
.,TRBV9,.,TRBJ2-7,TGTGCCAGCAGCCCTCGGGACACGTCCTACGAGCAGTACTTC,CASSPRDTSYEQYF
.,TRBV30,.,TRBJ1-2,TGTGCCTGGAGTTCCGGGCCGGGATACACCTTC,CAWSSGPGYTF
.,TRBV6-5,.,TRBJ1-6,TGTGCCAGCAACCTCGGGGGGGGTAATTCACCCCTCCACTTT,CASNLGGGNSPLHF
TRBD1,TRBV3-1/TRBV3-2,.,TRBJ1-2,TGTGCCAGCAGCCTCGAGTATACAGGGGATGGCTACACCTTC,CASSLEYTGDGYTF
TRBD1,TRBV5-6,.,TRBJ2-5,TGTGCCAGCAGCAGACCCTGGGACAGAGAAGAGACCCAGTACTTC,CASSRPWDREETQYF
.,TRBV15,.,TRBJ1-6,TGTGCCACCAGCAGAATACAGGGATCTAATTCACCCCTCCACTTT,CATSRIQGSNSPLHF
.,TRBV7-9,.,TRBJ2-5,TGTGCCAGCAGCTTAGTGGGAGACATCGGGGGAGAGACCCAGTACTTC,CASSLVGDIGGETQYF
.,TRBV15,.,TRBJ2-1,TGTGCCACCAGCAGCGCGACTAGTTACAATGAGCAGTTCTTC,CATSSATSYNEQFF
TRBD1,TRBV14,.,TRBJ1-2,TGTGCCAGCAGCCGGAGGACAGGGGATCACTATGGCTACACCTTC,CASSRRTGDHYGYTF
TRBD2,TRBV11-2,.,TRBJ2-5,TGTGCCAGCAGCCTACTAGCGGGGGGGCAGGAGACCCAGTACTTC,CASSLLAGGQETQYF
TRBD1,TRBV27,.,TRBJ2-2,TGTGCCGGCAGTTGGGGACAGGGCCAAACCGGGGAGCTGTTTTTT,CAGSWGQGQTGELFF
TRBD1,TRBV9,.,TRBJ2-1,TGTGCCAGCAGCGGACCGGGACAGGGGTACAATGAGCAGTTCTTC,CASSGPGQGYNEQFF
.,TRBV24-1,.,TRBJ2-7,TGTGCCACCAGTGAAAGTTCCGGAGGGCACAGGCAGTACTTC,CATSESSGGHRQYF
.,TRBV6-5,.,TRBJ2-7,TGTGCCAGCAGTTACGCCCCCCGGGTTGAGGACGAGCAGTACTTC,CASSYAPRVEDEQYF
TRBD2,TRBV7-9,.,TRBJ2-3,TGTGCCAGCAGCCCACGCAGCGGGGGGTTACCAGATACGCAGTATTTT,CASSPRSGGLPDTQYF
.,TRBV2,.,TRBJ2-1,TGTGCCAGCAGAAGCCGGGGCTACAATGAGCAGTTCTTC,CASRSRGYNEQFF
.,TRBV15,.,TRBJ2-2,TGTGCCACCAGCAGAGTTCAGGGGAACACCGGGGAGCTGTTTTTT,CATSRVQGNTGELFF